One sample yielded the 8 T cell receptor beta chains listed below, sequenced in a study of blood T cell repertoires in COVID-19. Sequencing was performed with immunoSEQ multiplex PCR; in TCRdb, only in-frame clones are kept and a portion is missing. The profile shows 360,000 or so clones, approximately 89% of them singletons. The sequenced material came from peripheral blood. All receptors derive from a woman aged 60 to 75 with COVID-19, enrolled during active disease.

This chain uses TRBV6-5 with TRBJ1-6, with 8 bases fitting TRBD1. J was trimmed by 7 bases and V by 6 bases; bases with no gene match: 5. Per germline, CDR1 MNHEY and CDR2 SVGAGI. This CDR3 spans 14 amino acids. The CDR3 DNA reads TGTGCCAGCAGAAAGGACAGGGAAAATTCACCCCTCCACTTT. Translated: CASRKDRENSPLHF.

The V call is TRBV5-1, the J call TRBJ1-1, with D maybe TRBD1 (6 bases). Germline CDR1 is SGHRS and CDR2 is YFSETQ. Trimming removed 0 bases at V and 4 bases at J, with 10 bases between. This CDR3 is built from 14 residues. CDR3 nucleotide sequence: TGCGCCAGCAGCTTGGAGGGGGGGAGCACTGAAGCTTTCTTT. It translates to CASSLEGGSTEAFF.

The CDR3 reads CASSAWGTGATYEQYF. CDR3 DNA sequence: TGTGCCAGCAGCGCCTGGGGGACAGGGGCTACCTACGAGCAGTACTTC. The genes are TRBV11-2 and TRBJ2-7, with TRBD1 identical over 10 bases. V gave up 5 bases and J gave up 2 bases; unmatched junction bases: 9. CDR3 size: 16 residues. CDR1 is SGHAT and CDR2 is FQNNGV in the germline V gene.

The genes are TRBV3-1 (or the pseudogene TRBV3-2) and TRBJ2-5, with 8 positions matching TRBD1. J was trimmed by 4 bases and V by 3 bases; bases with no gene match: 10. From germline, CDR1 is LGHDT and CDR2 YNNKEL (reference sequence). The length of the CDR3 is 16 residues. As DNA, the CDR3 is TGTGCCAGCAGCCATTACAGGACAGGGCGGGGAGAGACCCAGTACTTC. The encoded protein is CASSHYRTGRGETQYF.

The chain joins TRBV19 to TRBJ1-4; TRBD1 is a possible D gene (6 bases). The V end lost 5 bases, the J end lost 7 bases, and 20 bases lay between the germline ends. Germline V gene sequence: CDR1 LNHDA, CDR2 SQIVND (reference sequence). The CDR3 extends over 16 amino acids. The CDR3 nucleotides read TGTGCCAGTAGTTTGACCGCTCGAGGGGGTGGTGAAAAACTGTTTTTT. It is translated as CASSLTARGGGEKLFF.

This chain links TRBV7-9 with TRBJ1-1; D is undetermined. This CDR3 has 13 residues. CDR1 SEHNR and CDR2 FQNEAQ come from the germline V gene (reference sequence). V was shortened by 5 bases and J by 2 bases, with 9 bases between the two germline ends. The CDR3 spells CASSRTINTEAFF. CDR3 DNA sequence: TGTGCCAGCAGCCGTACAATAAACACTGAAGCTTTCTTT.

CDR3 region: CASRNRQNTEAFF. The CDR3 coding sequence is TGTGCCAGCAGAAACCGACAGAACACTGAAGCTTTCTTT. The V call is TRBV25-1, the J call TRBJ1-1; unclear D gene. This CDR3 contains 13 residues. With 6 bases removed from V and 1 base from J, the gap between germline ends came to 9 bases. The germline V gene has CDR1 MGHDK and CDR2 SYGVNS.

This clone was counted once. The rearrangement uses TRBV9 and TRBJ1-2; the match to TRBD1 covers 11 bases. In germline, CDR1 is SGDLS, CDR2 YYNGEE. The V gene end was trimmed by 4 bases and the J gene end by 6 bases; junction bases not matched to a gene: 8. This CDR3 spans 15 amino acids. The CDR3: CASSSRTGGGDGYTF. The DNA for the CDR3 is TGTGCCAGCAGCTCTCGGACAGGGGGCGGGGATGGCTACACCTTC.